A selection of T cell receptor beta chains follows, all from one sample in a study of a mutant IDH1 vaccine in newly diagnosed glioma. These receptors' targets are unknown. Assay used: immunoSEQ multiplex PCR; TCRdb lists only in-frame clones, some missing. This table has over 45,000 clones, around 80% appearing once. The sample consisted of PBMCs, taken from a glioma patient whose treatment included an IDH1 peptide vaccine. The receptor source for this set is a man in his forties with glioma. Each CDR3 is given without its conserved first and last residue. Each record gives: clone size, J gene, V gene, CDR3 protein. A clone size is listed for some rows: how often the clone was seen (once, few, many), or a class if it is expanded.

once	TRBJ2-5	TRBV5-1	ASSLTTLGTQGRETQY
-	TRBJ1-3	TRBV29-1	SVVGISGNTIY
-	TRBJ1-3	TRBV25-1	ASSEFEDSSGNTIY
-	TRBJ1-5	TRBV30	AWSSSGRPNQPQH
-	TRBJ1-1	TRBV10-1	ASSRRGADTEAF
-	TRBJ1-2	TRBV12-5	ASGRAAYGYT
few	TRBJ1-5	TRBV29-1	SVEAVKGQPQH
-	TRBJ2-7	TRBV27	ASSSNRAVAGDEQY
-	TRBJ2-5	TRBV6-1	ASSGTSGGAETQY
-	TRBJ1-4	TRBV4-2	ASSLWTGDEKLF
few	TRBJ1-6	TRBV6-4	ASIGGEVSSYNSPLH
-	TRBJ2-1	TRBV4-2	ASSQEGRNEQF
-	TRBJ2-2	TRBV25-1	ASRGSRFDTGELF
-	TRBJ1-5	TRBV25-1	ASSPQQGAEGQPQH
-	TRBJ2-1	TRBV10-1	ASSESGAGEQF
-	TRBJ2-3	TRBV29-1	SVRGVTDTQY
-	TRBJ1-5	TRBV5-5	ASSSDRASNQPQH
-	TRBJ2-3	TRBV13	ASSLVGGTEQGTDTQY
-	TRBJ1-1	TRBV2	ASSAVGTEAF
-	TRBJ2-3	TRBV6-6	ASSYGRAGDTQY
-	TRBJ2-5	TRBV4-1	ASSHGWQANQETQY
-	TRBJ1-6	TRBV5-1	ASSSGQGLLSSYNSPLH
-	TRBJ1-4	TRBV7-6	ASSWIRGEKLF
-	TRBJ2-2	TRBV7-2	ASSLARITGELF
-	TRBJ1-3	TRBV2	ASSLHLISGNTIY
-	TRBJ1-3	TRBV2	ASSDSGRGSGNTIY
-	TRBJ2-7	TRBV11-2	ASSRTGVSYEQY
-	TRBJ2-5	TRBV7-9	ASSFRTSGDQETQY
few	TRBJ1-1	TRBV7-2	ASSTDIENTEAF
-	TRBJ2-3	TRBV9	ASRGTPTDTQY
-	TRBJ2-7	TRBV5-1	ASSSLYEQY
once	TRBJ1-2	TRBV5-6	ASSFRDTRYYGYT
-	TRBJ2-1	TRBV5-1	ASSNLAGPYNEQF
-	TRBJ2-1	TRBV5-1	ASSLGTSGGVNEQF
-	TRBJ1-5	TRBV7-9	ASSPRGTNQPQH
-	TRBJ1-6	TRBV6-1	ASSEGHRGGNSPLH
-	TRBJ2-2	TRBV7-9	WTGTGGTGELF
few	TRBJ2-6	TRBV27	ASRTGGGANVLT
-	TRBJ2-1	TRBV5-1	ASVLLAGENNEQF
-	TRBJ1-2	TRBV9	ASSVGSGGGGRDST
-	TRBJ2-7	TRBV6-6	ASSLMTGLAGHEQY
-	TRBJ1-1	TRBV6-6	ASSYSQGGDTEAF
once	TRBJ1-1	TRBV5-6	ASSLKRGARTEAF
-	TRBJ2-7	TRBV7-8	ASSFSDTYEQY
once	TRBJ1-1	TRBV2	ASSGDGRGAEAF
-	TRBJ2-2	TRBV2	ASRALAGAGELF
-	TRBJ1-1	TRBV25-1	ASSEDKENTEAF
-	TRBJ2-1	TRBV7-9	ASSLERVGTSEQF
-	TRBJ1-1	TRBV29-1	SVKQGLRNTEAF
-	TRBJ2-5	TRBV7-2	ASLWVGERQETQY
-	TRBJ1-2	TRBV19	ASSIASFNYGYT
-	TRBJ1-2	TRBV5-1	ASSLAHREYGYT